This passage covers 14 T cell receptor beta chains from one sample sequenced in a study of T cells in localized non-small cell lung cancer. TCRdb's table, derived via immunoSEQ multiplex PCR, lists solely in-frame clones and lacks some. This sample has roughly 30,000 clones, with around 90% found just once. The material was peripheral blood, obtained before any cancer treatment. The origin of the receptors is a woman aged 18 to 55 with stage I lung adenocarcinoma.

The genes are TRBV11-3 and TRBJ1-2, with TRBD1 matching over 7 bases. This CDR3 region has 13 residues. J was trimmed by 4 bases and V by 4 bases; bases with no gene match: 3. CDR1 SGHNT and CDR2 YENEEA come from the germline V gene. The CDR3 is CASSYGTAYGYTF. Here the CDR3 DNA reads TGTGCCAGCAGCTACGGGACAGCCTATGGCTACACCTTC. The full variable domain, with the rest looked up from reference TRBV11-3 and TRBJ1-2, is EAGVVQSPRYKIIEKKQPVAFWCNPISGHNTLYWYLQNLGQGPELLIRYENEEAVDDSQLPKDRFSAERLKGVDSTLKIQPAELGDSAVYLCASSYGTAYGYTFGSGTRLTVV.

This chain joins TRBV7-2 and TRBJ2-3; no definite D call. Germline CDR1 SGHTA, CDR2 FQGNSA. Trimming shortened V by 1 base and J by 4 bases, and 6 bases separated the two germline ends. CDR3 size: 13 residues. CDR3 coding DNA: TGTGCCAGCAGCTTAGGGGTCCCAGATACGCAGTATTTT. Its translation is CASSLGVPDTQYF.

This clone appeared a single time. The V gene is TRBV7-9, the J gene TRBJ2-2; D may be TRBD1 or TRBD2 (5 bases each). V was shortened by 5 bases and J by 0 bases, with 13 bases between the two germline ends. CDR3 length: 16 amino acids. Germline V gene data show CDR1 as SEHNR and CDR2 as FQNEAQ (reference sequence). Here the CDR3 reads CASSRAGTANTGELFF. As DNA, the CDR3 is TGTGCCAGCAGCAGAGCCGGGACCGCGAACACCGGGGAGCTGTTTTTT.

The chain uses TRBV5-8 and TRBJ2-2, with TRBD2 matching over 13 bases. After removal of 0 bases from V and 6 bases from J, the junction contained 5 bases not matched to a gene. The CDR3 extends over 17 amino acids. CDR1 is SGHTS and CDR2 is YDEGEE in the germline V gene. The CDR3 DNA is TGTGCCAGCAGCTTGGGCCGGACTAGCGGGAGTTCCGGGGAGCTGTTTTTT. As protein: CASSLGRTSGSSGELFF.

The chain carries TRBV7-3 and TRBJ1-1; D gene uncertain. Looked up from germline, CDR1 is SGHTA and CDR2 is FQGTGA. The V and J ends lost 1 base and 1 base respectively, with 10 bases between them. This CDR3 has 15 residues. CDR3 protein: CASSLSVGQNTEAFF. As DNA, the CDR3 is TGTGCCAGCAGCTTAAGCGTGGGCCAGAACACTGAAGCTTTCTTT.

The V gene is TRBV5-1, the J gene TRBJ2-7; the D is unclear. Per the germline V gene, CDR1 is SGHRS and CDR2 is YFSETQ. This CDR3 is built from 16 residues. The V end was cut by 1 base, the J end by 0 bases, with 14 bases between. The CDR3 DNA follows: TGCGCCAGCAGCTTGTGGTATCAGGCTCCCTCCTACGAGCAGTACTTC. Translated, it gives CASSLWYQAPSYEQYF.

This chain links TRBV19 with TRBJ2-7; TRBD1 matches at 7 bases. Germline V gene lookup returns CDR1 LNHDA and CDR2 SQIVND (reference sequence). Trimming at V came to 10 bases and at J to 3 bases, leaving 12 bases not matched to a gene. The CDR3 is made up of 14 amino acids. Written as DNA, the CDR3 is TGTGCCACCACCGCAGGGGCAGGGGGCTACGAGCAGTACTTC. Protein sequence: CATTAGAGGYEQYF.

The chain recombines TRBV7-9 with TRBJ1-3, with unresolved D. The CDR3 consists of 16 residues. Germline CDR1 SEHNR, CDR2 FQNEAQ (reference sequence). V lost 2 bases and J lost 0, with 11 bases in between. The CDR3 loop reads CASSLRGRSSGNTIYF. Here the CDR3 DNA reads TGTGCCAGCAGCTTACGCGGCCGCAGCTCTGGAAACACCATATATTTT.

The CDR3 nucleotides are TGTGCCAGCAGCCTGCGACAGGGCAACAATGAGCAGTTCTTC. Its protein product is CASSLRQGNNEQFF. This chain joins TRBV14 and TRBJ2-1; 7 positions agree with TRBD1. Trimming cost V 4 bases and J 5 bases; bases outside gene matches: 5. The CDR3 covers 14 residues. Looked up from germline, CDR1 is SGHDN and CDR2 is FVKESK.

The gene calls are TRBV19 and TRBJ1-1; D not certain. In germline, CDR1 is LNHDA, CDR2 SQIVND (reference sequence). Trimming stripped 3 bases from V and 7 bases from J, with 9 bases between. This CDR3 is built from 12 residues. The CDR3 spells CASSIAGFEAFF. CDR3 nucleotides: TGTGCCAGTAGTATCGCAGGATTTGAAGCTTTCTTT.

This chain joins TRBV6-1 and TRBJ1-2, with unresolved D. Germline CDR1 reads MNHNS; CDR2 reads SASEGT. This CDR3 spans 13 amino acids. Between the trimmed V and J ends, which lost 4 bases and 2 bases, there was a span of 8 bases. Here the CDR3 DNA reads TGTGCCAGCAGTGTTAACAGAAACTATGGCTACACCTTC. It yields the protein CASSVNRNYGYTF.

The chain joins TRBV5-1 to TRBJ2-1; D ambiguous. Trimming removed 0 bases from V and 5 bases from J, with 12 bases in between. This CDR3 spans 15 amino acids. Germline lookup yields CDR1 SGHRS and CDR2 YFSETQ. Here the CDR3 DNA reads TGCGCCAGCAGCTTGGCCTATGGGTACAACAATGAGCAGTTCTTC. Translation: CASSLAYGYNNEQFF. The full variable domain, its missing parts supplied by reference TRBV5-1 and TRBJ2-1, is KAGVTQTPRYLIKTRGQQVTLSCSPISGHRSVSWYQQTPGQGLQFLFEYFSETQRNKGNFPGRFSGRQFSNSRSEMNVSTLELGDSALYLCASSLAYGYNNEQFFGPGTRLTVL.

The V and J genes are TRBV28 and TRBJ2-7, with a weak D call TRBD1 (6 bases). V shed 6 bases and J shed 0 bases, with 21 bases lying between them. The CDR3 length is 17 residues. Looked up from germline, CDR1 is MDHEN and CDR2 is SYDVKM. CDR3 nucleotides: TGTGCCAGCAGCCCACCTTCGAGACAGGCGAGCTCCTACGAGCAGTACTTC. Amino acids: CASSPPSRQASSYEQYF.

This clone was detected only once. V usage is TRBV5-1 and J usage is TRBJ2-6; D unresolved. V was shortened by 0 bases and J by 0 bases, with 4 bases between the two germline ends. The germline V gene encodes CDR1 SGHRS and CDR2 YFSETQ. The CDR3 has 15 residues. The CDR3 region has the DNA TGCGCCAGCAGCTTGGATTTCTCTGGGGCCAACGTCCTGACTTTC. It specifies CASSLDFSGANVLTF. The whole variable domain, filled in from reference TRBV5-1 and TRBJ2-6, reads KAGVTQTPRYLIKTRGQQVTLSCSPISGHRSVSWYQQTPGQGLQFLFEYFSETQRNKGNFPGRFSGRQFSNSRSEMNVSTLELGDSALYLCASSLDFSGANVLTFGAGSRLTVL.